Following are 18 T cell receptor beta chains from one sample sequenced in a study of T cell responses to AZD1222 COVID-19 vaccine. Sequencing was performed with immunoSEQ multiplex PCR; in TCRdb, only in-frame clones are kept and a portion is missing. Of 150,000 to 200,000 clones listed, about 90% are singletons. The input for sequencing was peripheral blood, taken 28 days after the second AZD1222 dose. Receptors originate from an adult who received the AZD1222 COVID-19 vaccine.

The V and J genes are TRBV4-1 and TRBJ2-1; a possible D gene is TRBD1 (5 bases). CDR1 and CDR2 from the germline V gene are MGHRA and YSYEKL. Trimming cost V 2 bases and J 3 bases, with 11 bases left between them. CDR3 length: 15 amino acids. The CDR3 DNA is TGCGCCAGCAGCCAAAGCGACGACAGCTACAATGAGCAGTTCTTC. This gives the protein CASSQSDDSYNEQFF.

The CDR3 DNA reads TGTGCCAGCAGTTACTTCTCGGGGGGAGGGGAAAAACTGTTTTTT. This sequence encodes CASSYFSGGGEKLFF. The rearrangement joins TRBV6-5 to TRBJ1-4, with D tentatively TRBD1 (5 bases). V lost 1 base, J lost 8 bases, and 14 bases lay in between. CDR3 size: 15 residues. The germline V gene encodes CDR1 MNHEY and CDR2 SVGAGI.

This clone was counted a few times. This chain uses TRBV11-2 with TRBJ2-2; no clear D gene. This CDR3 spans 11 amino acids. The V gene lost 4 bases and the J gene lost 7 bases, with 4 bases spanning the gap. CDR1 is SGHAT and CDR2 is FQNNGV in the germline V gene. CDR3 nucleotides: TGTGCCAGCAGCTCCCTCGGGGAGCTGTTTTTT. Encoded protein: CASSSLGELFF.

The CDR3 region has the DNA TGTGCCTGGAGTCGAAGCGGGTTACAAGAGACCCAGTACTTC. This gives the protein CAWSRSGLQETQYF. The genes are TRBV30 and TRBJ2-5; tentative D call: TRBD2 (6 bases). V was pared by 2 bases and J by 2 bases, with 12 bases between. The CDR3 is made up of 14 amino acids. Germline V gene sequence: CDR1 GTSNPN, CDR2 SVGIG (reference sequence).

The gene calls are TRBV2 and TRBJ2-2; the match to TRBD2 covers 9 bases. Looked up from germline, CDR1 is SNHLY and CDR2 is FYNNEI. V dropped 6 bases and J dropped 1; count of bases not matched to a gene: 6. CDR3 length: 16 amino acids. CDR3: CASRGSGGWNTGELFF. CDR3 bases: TGTGCCAGCAGGGGGAGCGGGGGGTGGAACACCGGGGAGCTGTTTTTT.

The chain is built from TRBV7-9 and TRBJ2-7; TRBD1 matches at 12 bases. V lost 0 bases, J lost 2 bases, and 8 bases stayed unmatched. Germline lookup yields CDR1 SEHNR and CDR2 FQNEAQ (reference sequence). The CDR3 runs 18 residues. As DNA, the CDR3 is TGTGCCAGCAGCTTAGCGCCGGGACAGGGGGCTTCTCCCTACGAGCAGTACTTC. Residues: CASSLAPGQGASPYEQYF. The full variable domain, with the rest looked up from reference TRBV7-9 and TRBJ2-7, is DTGVSQNPRHKITKRGQNVTFRCDPISEHNRLYWYRQTLGQGPEFLTYFQNEAQLEKSRLLSDRFSAERPKGSFSTLEIQRTEQGDSAMYLCASSLAPGQGASPYEQYFGPGTRLTVT.

The J gene is TRBJ2-6, the V gene TRBV14, with unresolved D. Trimming stripped 6 bases from V and 0 bases from J, with 3 bases between. This CDR3 comprises 13 residues. Germline V gives CDR1 SGHDN, CDR2 FVKESK. The DNA of the CDR3 is TGTGCCAGCAGACCCTCTGGGGCCAACGTCCTGACTTTC. Its translation is CASRPSGANVLTF.

The chain uses TRBV23-1 and TRBJ1-6; D might be TRBD1 (5 bases). TRBV23-1 is an open reading frame, and its role is uncertain. V dropped 7 bases and J dropped 8 bases, with 27 bases sitting between them. CDR3 size: 18 residues. As DNA, the CDR3 is TGCGCCAGCACCCAAGGCATGCAGGGTTGTACTATAGATTCACCCCTCCACTTT. Protein product: CASTQGMQGCTIDSPLHF.

V usage is TRBV28 and J usage is TRBJ1-2; TRBD1 aligns across 8 bases. The germline V gene encodes CDR1 MDHEN and CDR2 SYDVKM. The CDR3 is 15 amino acids. V gave up 6 bases and J gave up 4 bases; unmatched junction bases: 10. The CDR3 coding sequence is TGTGCCAGCAGCTTGTCGCAGGGGGCAAGCTATGGCTACACCTTC. This gives the protein CASSLSQGASYGYTF.

This clone appeared a single time. The gene calls are TRBV29-1 and TRBJ1-4; 10 bases line up with TRBD1. Trimming removed 3 bases from V and 8 bases from J; junction bases left unmatched: 6. In germline, CDR1 is SQVTM, CDR2 ANQGSEA. CDR3 length equals 14 residues. CDR3 DNA: TGCAGCGTTGATCGCGGGACAGGGGACGAAAAACTGTTTTTT. Translation: CSVDRGTGDEKLFF.

This clone was recorded a few times. This chain uses TRBV2 with TRBJ1-5, with D uncertain. Between the trimmed V and J ends, which lost 3 bases and 6 bases, there was a span of 12 bases. This CDR3 region has 14 residues. CDR1 is SNHLY and CDR2 is FYNNEI in the germline V gene. CDR3 sequence (DNA): TGTGCCAGCAGTGACGTGGTACGTGGTCAGCCCCAGCATTTT. Protein: CASSDVVRGQPQHF.

The gene calls are TRBV7-2 and TRBJ1-3; unclear D gene. The length of the CDR3 is 16 residues. CDR1 and CDR2 from the germline V gene are SGHTA and FQGNSA. Trimming shortened V by 3 bases and J by 1 base, and 13 bases separated the two germline ends. CDR3 nucleotide sequence: TGTGCCAGCAGCTTCGATACTCCCGCATCTGGAAACACCATATATTTT. As protein: CASSFDTPASGNTIYF.

This clone came up once. V gene TRBV28 combines with J gene TRBJ2-1; 9 nucleotides align to TRBD2. V shed 5 bases, J shed 5 bases, and the junction held 13 bases outside the gene matches. Per the germline V gene, CDR1 is MDHEN and CDR2 is SYDVKM. The CDR3 has 17 residues. The CDR3 region is CASSVTKGASGDNEQFF. CDR3 nucleotide sequence: TGTGCCAGCAGTGTGACGAAAGGGGCTAGCGGGGACAATGAGCAGTTCTTC.

The chain recombines TRBV27 with TRBJ2-1; 7 bases agree with TRBD2. CDR1 and CDR2 (germline): MNHEY, SMNVEV (reference sequence). The junction had 9 bases not matched to a gene; V was cut back by 2 bases and J by 5 bases. CDR3 length: 16 amino acids. Here the CDR3 DNA reads TGTGCCAGCAGTTTACGGGGACTACTAGGGGACAATGAGCAGTTCTTC. As protein: CASSLRGLLGDNEQFF.

This clone was recorded once. The chain links TRBV5-8 to TRBJ2-7; 9 bases line up with TRBD1. Trimming took 2 bases from V and 6 from J; bases not matched to a gene: 9. There are 15 residues in the CDR3. Germline-derived CDR1 and CDR2 are SGHTS and YDEGEE. In DNA form, the CDR3 reads TGTGCCAGCAGCTTAAGATTGACAGGGGGGGGCGAGCAGTACTTC. This translates into CASSLRLTGGGEQYF.

The V and J genes are TRBV5-4 and TRBJ1-2; D is perhaps TRBD1 (5 bases). Germline CDR1 and CDR2: SGHNT and YYREEE (reference sequence). CDR3 length: 15 residues. V lost 7 bases to trimming and J lost 5 bases, with 21 bases between them. The CDR3 loop reads CASGEVGTGVYGYTF. As DNA, the CDR3 is TGTGCCAGCGGCGAGGTCGGGACGGGAGTATATGGCTACACCTTC.

The chain is built from TRBV7-2 and TRBJ1-5; 8 bases agree with TRBD1. The CDR3 is 13 residues long. Germline CDR1 SGHTA, CDR2 FQGNSA. Trimming took 5 bases from V and 4 from J; bases not matched to a gene: 1. Written as DNA, the CDR3 is TGTGCCAGCAGCGACAGGGGAAATCAGCCCCAGCATTTT. It is translated as CASSDRGNQPQHF.

This clone has a handful of counts. The rearrangement joins TRBV6-5 to TRBJ2-3, with TRBD1 identical over 8 bases. With 5 bases clipped from V and 2 bases from J, the junction kept 3 bases outside the gene matches. Germline CDR1 is MNHEY and CDR2 is SVGAGI. This CDR3 comprises 14 residues. CDR3 DNA: TGTGCCAGCAGTAGGACAGGGTTCACAGATACGCAGTATTTT. This gives the protein CASSRTGFTDTQYF.